The TCR beta chain described here comes from a study of blood T cells in healthy people across ages. This clonotype was seen once. Its target is not known. Primers used in a second PCR of about 6 to 11 cycles were a sample-barcoded 5' primer and a J-beta primer mix. Each cDNA molecule received a tag from a template-switch adaptor that had 12 random nucleotides. Using its own MiXCR run on the 5' RACE reads, TCRdb lists one record per CDR3 protein. The table lists about 640,000 distinct CDR3 sequences, about 30% of them singletons. Russia was home to the donors, healthy Caucasian individuals aged 6 to 90. Germline V gene lookup returns CDR1 DFQATT and CDR2 SNEGSKA (reference sequence). The CDR3 sequence is 14 residues long. Deletions cut 0 bases from V and 2 bases from J, with 11 bases between. Study findings and constraints: Aged donors had fewer naive CD4+ cells and lower diversity than long-lived donors. Researchers report that TCR beta diversity correlated strongly with naive T cell percentage.

This chain connects TRBV20-1 to TRBJ2-7; D gene uncertain. The sample was blood. The sequence was collected from an elderly woman in good health. The CDR3 loop reads CSARDLRSAYEQYF. Written as DNA, the CDR3 is TGCAGTGCTAGAGATCTTAGGTCGGCCTACGAGCAGTACTTC.